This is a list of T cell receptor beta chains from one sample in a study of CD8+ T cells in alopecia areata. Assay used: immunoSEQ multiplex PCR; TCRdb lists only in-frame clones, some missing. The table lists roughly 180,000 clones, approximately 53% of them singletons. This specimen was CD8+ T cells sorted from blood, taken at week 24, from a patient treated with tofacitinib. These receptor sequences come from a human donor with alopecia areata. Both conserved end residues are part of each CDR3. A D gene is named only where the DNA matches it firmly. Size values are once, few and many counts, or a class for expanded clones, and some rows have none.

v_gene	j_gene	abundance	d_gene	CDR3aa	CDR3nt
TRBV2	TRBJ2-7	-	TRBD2	CASSDGGDYEQYF	TGTGCCAGCAGTGATGGGGGGGACTACGAGCAGTACTTC
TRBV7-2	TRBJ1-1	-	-	CASSLPGTVGEAFF	TGTGCCAGCAGCTTACCCGGGACGGTGGGTGAAGCTTTCTTT
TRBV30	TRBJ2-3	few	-	CAWSVLGGVTDTQYF	TGTGCCTGGAGTGTACTCGGCGGGGTTACAGATACGCAGTATTTT
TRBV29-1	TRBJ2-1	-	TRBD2	CSVEDGAGDNEQFF	TGCAGCGTTGAAGATGGAGCGGGGGACAATGAGCAGTTCTTC
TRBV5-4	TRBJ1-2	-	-	CASSENVGVTYGYTF	TGTGCCAGCAGCGAAAACGTGGGAGTAACATATGGCTACACCTTC
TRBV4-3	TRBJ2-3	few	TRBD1	CASSARQGIADTQYF	TGCGCCAGCAGCGCCCGACAGGGTATCGCAGATACGCAGTATTTT
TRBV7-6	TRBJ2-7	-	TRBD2	CASSSGTRGYEQYF	TGTGCCAGCAGCTCCGGGACTAGGGGCTACGAGCAGTACTTC
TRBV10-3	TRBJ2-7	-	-	CAIRSPREPYEQYF	TGTGCCATCAGGTCACCTAGAGAACCCTACGAGCAGTACTTC
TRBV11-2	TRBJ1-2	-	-	CASSLDRAFGYTF	TGTGCCAGCAGCTTAGATCGGGCTTTTGGCTACACCTTC
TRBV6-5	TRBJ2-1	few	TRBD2	CAVGLAGNSYNEQFF	TGTGCCGTGGGACTAGCGGGGAACTCCTACAATGAGCAGTTCTTC
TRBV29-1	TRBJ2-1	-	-	CSASEGEQFF	TGCAGCGCTAGTGAAGGTGAGCAGTTCTTC
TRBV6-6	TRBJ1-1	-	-	CASSWRDTEAFF	TGTGCCAGCAGTTGGAGAGACACTGAAGCTTTCTTT
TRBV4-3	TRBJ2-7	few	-	CASSQMTGTYEQYF	TGCGCCAGCAGCCAAATGACTGGTACCTACGAGCAGTACTTC
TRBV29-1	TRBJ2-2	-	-	CSVGVGGNTGELFF	TGCAGCGTTGGGGTAGGGGGGAACACCGGGGAGCTGTTTTTT
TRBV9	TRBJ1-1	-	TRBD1	CASSVGTGGNTEAFF	TGTGCCAGCAGCGTCGGGACAGGGGGAAACACTGAAGCTTTCTTT
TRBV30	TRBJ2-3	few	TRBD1	CAWEKGQGRTDTQYF	TGTGCCTGGGAAAAAGGACAGGGACGCACAGATACGCAGTATTTT
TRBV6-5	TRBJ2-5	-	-	CASSYSIGGETQYF	TGTGCCAGCAGTTACTCGATCGGAGGAGAGACCCAGTACTTC
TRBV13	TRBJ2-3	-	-	CASSLRASVTDTQYF	TGTGCCAGCAGCTTACGGGCTTCGGTCACAGATACGCAGTATTTT
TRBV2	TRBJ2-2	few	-	CASRSNDNTGELFF	TGTGCCAGCAGATCGAACGATAACACCGGGGAGCTGTTTTTT
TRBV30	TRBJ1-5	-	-	CAWSTGSQPQHF	TGTGCCTGGAGTACGGGGAGTCAGCCCCAGCATTTT
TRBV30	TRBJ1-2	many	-	CACLRGVDYGYTF	TGTGCCTGCCTAAGGGGCGTCGACTATGGCTACACCTTC
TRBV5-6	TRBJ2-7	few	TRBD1	CASSPGTGSYEQYF	TGTGCCAGCAGCCCCGGGACAGGGAGCTACGAGCAGTACTTC
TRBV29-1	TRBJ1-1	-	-	CSVVDREAFF	TGCAGCGTCGTTGACAGGGAAGCTTTCTTT
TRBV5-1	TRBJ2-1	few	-	CASSVKAGTSLADEQFF	TGCGCCAGCAGCGTGAAAGCCGGGACTTCTCTTGCGGATGAGCAGTTCTTC
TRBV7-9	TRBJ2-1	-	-	CASSEGHPNEQFF	TGTGCCAGCAGCGAGGGACACCCCAATGAGCAGTTCTTC
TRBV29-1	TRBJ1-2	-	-	CSVEGSDYGYTF	TGCAGCGTTGAAGGCTCAGACTATGGCTACACCTTC